This T cell receptor (beta chain) was sequenced during a study of OX40 agonist ivuxolimab in advanced cancers. Generated by immunoSEQ multiplex PCR, the TCRdb table keeps only in-frame clones and is missing some. The sample has tens of thousands of clones, about nine tenths seen once. In regard to this clone: Its antigen is currently unknown.

General study findings and limits: The study found that CD8+ T cells averaged more expanded clones than CD4+.

Sequenced here: CD4+ or CD8+ T cells sorted from blood, sampled in a trial of the OX40 agonist ivuxolimab. This TCR came from an adult with an advanced solid tumor such as melanoma, head and neck, liver or kidney cancer.

The DNA for the CDR3 is TGTGCCAGCAGTAGCTCCCAGGGCCCTGAAGAGACCCAGTACTTC. The encoded protein is CASSSSQGPEETQYF. The J gene is TRBJ2-5, the V gene TRBV6-1; tentative D call: TRBD1 (5 bases). Germline V gene lookup returns CDR1 MNHNS and CDR2 SASEGT. V was clipped by 5 bases and J by 3 bases, with 16 bases between them. The length of the CDR3 is 15 residues.